These T cell receptor beta chains were read from a single sample in a study of blood T cell repertoires in COVID-19. TCRdb's copy holds only in-frame clones and misses some; the assay was immunoSEQ multiplex PCR. The sample has 300,000 to 350,000 clones, over 70% seen once. The sample taken for sequencing was PBMCs or T cells enriched from blood (not recorded which). The receptors stem from a man aged 25 to 40 who had recovered from COVID-19. The CDR3 runs from the conserved cysteine through the conserved F or W. A D gene is named only where the DNA matches it firmly. A clone size is listed for some rows: how often the clone was seen (once, few, many), or a class if it is expanded.

cdr3_nt,cdr3_aa,j_call,v_call,d_call,clone_size,cdr3_length
TGTGCCAGCAGCCAACGGCCAGGAGGGTCCTACGAGCAGTACTTC,CASSQRPGGSYEQYF,TRBJ2-7,TRBV14,-,-,15
TGTGCCAGCAGTTTTATCGTGGGAGTGGGGACCGGGGGCTATGGCTACACCTTC,CASSFIVGVGTGGYGYTF,TRBJ1-2,TRBV28,-,once,18
TGTGCCAGCAGCTTCTGGACAGGGGGAGGCAATCAGCCCCAGCATTTT,CASSFWTGGGNQPQHF,TRBJ1-5,TRBV7-8,TRBD1,-,16
TGTGCCAGCAGCCCAACTTGGGGGGGCAGATACCAAGAGACCCAGTACTTC,CASSPTWGGRYQETQYF,TRBJ2-5,TRBV5-8,-,-,17
TGTGCCACCAGTGATGAGGGTTACAATCAGCCCCAGCATTTT,CATSDEGYNQPQHF,TRBJ1-5,TRBV24-1,-,-,14
TGTGCCAGCAGTTACTCGCTTGCTACTGGGGCCAACGTCCTGACTTTC,CASSYSLATGANVLTF,TRBJ2-6,TRBV6-5,-,-,16
TGTGCCAGCAGTGAAGCCTATGAGTCCCCCTACAATGAGCAGTTCTTC,CASSEAYESPYNEQFF,TRBJ2-1,TRBV6-1,-,-,16
TGTGCCAGCAGCTTAGCGGGACAGGGGTACGAGCAGTACTTC,CASSLAGQGYEQYF,TRBJ2-7,TRBV7-9,TRBD1,-,14
TGTGCCAGCCGAGTTAAACGCGACAGGAATGAAGCTTTCTTT,CASRVKRDRNEAFF,TRBJ1-1,TRBV19,-,-,14
TGTGCCACCACTTCGGGACAACACTATGGCTACACCTTC,CATTSGQHYGYTF,TRBJ1-2,TRBV28,-,-,13
TGTGCCAGCAGGGGGACAGGTTGGAATTCACCCCTCCACTTT,CASRGTGWNSPLHF,TRBJ1-6,TRBV9,TRBD1,once,14
TGTGCCAGCGCGGGGGGACTCCCCAATTACGAGCAGTACTTC,CASAGGLPNYEQYF,TRBJ2-7,TRBV28,TRBD2,-,14
TGTGCCAGCAGTGAAAGCCCGAATTCACCCCTCCACTTT,CASSESPNSPLHF,TRBJ1-6,TRBV6-1,-,-,13
TGTGCCAGCTCACTTAGCGGGGGCCGAGGTGACAATGAGCAGTTCTTC,CASSLSGGRGDNEQFF,TRBJ2-1,TRBV18,TRBD2,-,16
TGTGCCAGCAGCTCGGACAAGGACGGTAGGAATTCACCCCTCCACTTT,CASSSDKDGRNSPLHF,TRBJ1-6,TRBV5-4,-,-,16
TGTGCCAGCCGTCCTTGGCCACAAGAGACCCAGTACTTC,CASRPWPQETQYF,TRBJ2-5,TRBV6-5,-,-,13
TGTGCCAGCAGCCAAGAAATGGGACAGGGAAGGTCACCCCTCCACTTT,CASSQEMGQGRSPLHF,TRBJ1-6,TRBV3-1/TRBV3-2,TRBD1,-,16
TGCGCCAGCAGCTGGGGGGACAGGGATGTTCTCGAGCAGTACTTC,CASSWGDRDVLEQYF,TRBJ2-7,TRBV5-1,TRBD1,-,15
TGTGCCACCAGCACCCCTTTAGGAGCCCAGGGGGGCTACACCTTC,CATSTPLGAQGGYTF,TRBJ1-2,TRBV15,-,-,15
TGCGCCAGCAGTGATTTAAGCAGGGGTGATGAAAAACTGTTTTTT,CASSDLSRGDEKLFF,TRBJ1-4,TRBV10-2,-,-,15
TGCGCCAGCAGTGAGTCTAGGACAGGTATTTACGAGCAGTACTTC,CASSESRTGIYEQYF,TRBJ2-7,TRBV10-2,TRBD1,-,15
TGCGCCAGCAGCTTGAATCCCGGACAGGGCTACAATGAGCAGTTCTTC,CASSLNPGQGYNEQFF,TRBJ2-1,TRBV5-1,TRBD1,-,16
TGCGCCAGCAGCCAAGCGCTTGGACTAGCGGGCTACGAGCAGTACTTC,CASSQALGLAGYEQYF,TRBJ2-7,TRBV4-1,TRBD2,-,16
TGCGCCAGCAGCTCCGGACAGATGCTTAACACTGAAGCTTTCTTT,CASSSGQMLNTEAFF,TRBJ1-1,TRBV5-1,-,-,15
TGTGCCTGGAGAGGGACAGGGCTCTATGGCTACACCTTC,CAWRGTGLYGYTF,TRBJ1-2,TRBV30,TRBD1,-,13
TGTGCCAGCACCTCCACTGGGACAGGGGTTTATGGCTACACCTTC,CASTSTGTGVYGYTF,TRBJ1-2,TRBV28,TRBD1,-,15
TGTGCCAGCAGTTCCCCCGGGGGATCTTACAATGAGCAGTTCTTC,CASSSPGGSYNEQFF,TRBJ2-1,TRBV6-5,-,-,15
TGTGCCAGCAGCTTATCCCCGACTAATCAGCCCCAGCATTTT,CASSLSPTNQPQHF,TRBJ1-5,TRBV11-2,-,-,14
TGTGCCAGCAGTTTGGCCGGGACAGGGACCGGGGAGCTGTTTTTT,CASSLAGTGTGELFF,TRBJ2-2,TRBV28,TRBD1,-,15
TGCGCCAGCAGCGCGGGAGGGCTAGGACTAGTCCATGAGCAGTTCTTC,CASSAGGLGLVHEQFF,TRBJ2-1,TRBV5-1,TRBD2,-,16
TGCAGCGTTGAAGATAGCAGGGCTGGAAACACCATATATTTT,CSVEDSRAGNTIYF,TRBJ1-3,TRBV29-1,-,-,14
TGTGCCAGTAGCGGGTCGACGAACACTGAAGCTTTCTTT,CASSGSTNTEAFF,TRBJ1-1,TRBV19,-,-,13